One sample yielded the 18 T cell receptor beta chains listed below, sequenced in a study of glioma-infiltrating T cells after dendritic cell vaccination. Produced via immunoSEQ multiplex PCR; TCRdb's table is partial and in-frame only. The sample records approximately 100,000 clones, roughly 76% being singletons. The sample here was blood, taken before dendritic cell vaccination. These receptors were taken from a human donor with glioblastoma.

The chain is built from TRBV29-1 and TRBJ1-3; D is perhaps TRBD1 (6 bases). There are 13 residues in the CDR3. Germline V gives CDR1 SQVTM, CDR2 ANQGSEA. Trimming removed 4 bases at V and 0 bases at J, with 7 bases between. This chain's CDR3 is CSVGDNSGNTIYF. For the CDR3, the DNA is TGCAGCGTTGGGGACAACTCTGGAAACACCATATATTTT.

This clone was picked up a small number of times. The V gene is TRBV21-1, the J gene TRBJ2-5; the table's TRBD2 call for D was not verified on the DNA. TRBV21-1 is a listed pseudogene. The CDR3 spans 18 residues. The CDR3 region has the DNA TGTGCCAGCAGCAAAGCGCTAAGAGGACTAGCGGTATTTGAGACCCAGTACTTC. Translation gives CASSKALRGLAVFETQYF.

The genes are TRBV21-1 and TRBJ2-6; the table calls TRBD1, which could not be checked here. TRBV21-1 is flagged as a pseudogene. This CDR3 has 19 residues. The CDR3 region is CASSSGTTGGFSGANVLTF. CDR3 bases: TGTGCCAGCAGCAGCGGGACGACAGGGGGTTTCTCTGGGGCCAACGTCCTGACTTTC.

This clone came up a few times. This chain links TRBV13 with TRBJ2-2, with 9 nucleotides matching TRBD1. J lost 9 bases, V lost 4 bases, and 9 bases had no gene match. The CDR3 has 15 amino acids. CDR1 is PRHDT, CDR2 FYEKMQ, per germline (reference sequence). CDR3 loop: CASSSGQGYSRELFF. CDR3 nucleotide sequence: TGTGCCAGCAGCTCGGGACAGGGTTATAGTCGGGAGCTGTTTTTT.

Comment on this clone: One end of the junction varies from germline; a read error may be responsible. This sequence joins TRBV30 and TRBJ2-3; D is unclear. This CDR3 region has 15 residues. Germline lookup yields CDR1 GTSNPN and CDR2 SVGIG (reference sequence). The CDR3 loop is CAWSPDPLRTDTQYF. CDR3 nucleotide sequence: TGTGCCTGGAGTCCTGACCCCCTCCGCACAGACACGCAGTATTTT.

The chain joins TRBV9 to TRBJ1-1; tentatively, D is TRBD1 (6 bases). The CDR3 has 13 residues. The germline gives CDR1 SGDLS, CDR2 YYNGEE. V gave up 4 bases and J gave up 10 bases, with 17 bases separating them. CDR3: CASSLGGRSRAFF. Written as DNA, the CDR3 is TGTGCCAGCAGCCTTGGGGGCAGATCGAGAGCTTTCTTT.

V usage is TRBV6-5 and J usage is TRBJ2-5; 7 bases are shared with TRBD2. Germline V gene lookup returns CDR1 MNHEY and CDR2 SVGAGI. V was clipped by 4 bases and J by 4 bases; unmatched bases: 12. CDR3 size: 16 residues. CDR3 DNA: TGTGCCAGCAGTTCTGCTAGCGGTTCCATCGGAGAGACCCAGTACTTC. Encoded protein: CASSSASGSIGETQYF.

A word on this clone: This sample includes further DNA sequences coding for the same CDR3. CDR3 coding DNA: TGTGCCAGCAGCTTTGGAGCGAACACTGAAGCTTTCTTT. Residues: CASSFGANTEAFF. The chain joins TRBV11-3 to TRBJ1-1; D ambiguous. Germline V gene data show CDR1 as SGHNT and CDR2 as YENEEA. V shed 3 bases and J shed 1 base, with 6 bases lying between them. The CDR3 is 13 amino acids.

DNA of the CDR3: TGTGCCTGGACGCCCGAGGACACTGAAGCTTTCTTT. Translated, it gives CAWTPEDTEAFF. J is TRBJ1-1 and V is TRBV30, with D hard to call. This CDR3 is built from 12 residues. V was clipped by 4 bases and J by 3 bases, with 9 bases between them. CDR1 is GTSNPN, CDR2 SVGIG, per germline (reference sequence).

This chain uses TRBV6-1 with TRBJ2-1, with 14 bases lining up with TRBD2. The CDR3 loop spans 15 amino acids. The germline gives CDR1 MNHNS, CDR2 SASEGT. The ends lost 2 bases at V and 10 bases at J; junction bases unmatched: 4. The CDR3: CASSEMTSGGAEQFF. CDR3 bases: TGTGCCAGCAGTGAAATGACTAGCGGGGGGGCCGAGCAGTTCTTC.

V gene TRBV4-2 combines with J gene TRBJ2-5; TRBD1 matches at 7 bases. The CDR3 length is 18 residues. The V segment lost 0 bases and the J segment 2 bases; nucleotides outside the gene matches: 12. In germline, CDR1 is LGHNA, CDR2 YNFKEQ. This CDR3 reads CASSQDGLWTGDQETQYF. CDR3 bases: TGTGCCAGCAGCCAAGACGGCCTATGGACAGGTGATCAAGAGACCCAGTACTTC.

The chain carries TRBV27 and TRBJ2-1; the match to TRBD2 covers 11 bases. The CDR3 contains 16 residues. V shed 4 bases, J shed 5 bases, and the junction held 7 bases outside the gene matches. Per germline, CDR1 MNHEY and CDR2 SMNVEV (reference sequence). CDR3 sequence reads: CASSSMTSGVNNEQFF. The CDR3 bases are TGTGCCAGCAGTTCCATGACTAGCGGGGTAAACAATGAGCAGTTCTTC.

As DNA, the CDR3 is TGTGCCAGCAGCCAAGGTTTCTCGGCCCGACTTAGGGAAAAACTGTTTTTT. This sequence encodes CASSQGFSARLREKLFF. The V and J genes are TRBV4-2 and TRBJ1-4; no reliable D call. The CDR3 sequence is 17 residues long. Germline V gene sequence: CDR1 LGHNA, CDR2 YNFKEQ. The germline V and J ends were trimmed by 1 base and 8 bases, with 20 bases remaining between them.

The V gene is TRBV30, the J gene TRBJ2-7, with 7 bases matching TRBD2. CDR1 is GTSNPN and CDR2 is SVGIG in the germline V gene (reference sequence). The CDR3 is 14 amino acids. Unmatched junction bases numbered 7, after V lost 3 bases and J lost 2 bases. The CDR3 DNA reads TGTGCCTGGAGCGAAAGCGGGGAACCCTACGAGCAGTACTTC. Translating gives CAWSESGEPYEQYF.

This clone was seen only a few times. The rearrangement uses TRBV10-1 and TRBJ2-7, with 7 bases matching TRBD1. V shed 0 bases and J 3 bases; nucleotides not matched to a gene: 2. The germline gives CDR1 WNHNN, CDR2 SYGVQD (reference sequence). The CDR3 is 14 amino acids. The CDR3 sequence: CASSESGQDYEQYF. The CDR3, as DNA: TGCGCCAGCAGTGAGTCTGGACAGGACTACGAGCAGTACTTC.

The J gene is TRBJ1-1, the V gene TRBV7-8; maybe TRBD1 (6 bases). Germline CDR1 is SGHVS and CDR2 is FQNEAQ. This CDR3 spans 13 amino acids. The V end was cut by 5 bases, the J end by 7 bases, with 14 bases between. CDR3: CASSLRGDIEAFF. CDR3 sequence (DNA): TGTGCCAGCAGCCTACGGGGGGACATTGAAGCTTTCTTT.

A few counts support this clone. This chain joins TRBV10-1 and TRBJ1-4; D is unresolved. The germline V gene has CDR1 WNHNN and CDR2 SYGVQD (reference sequence). Trimming pared 2 bases from V and 0 bases from J, leaving 10 bases between. There are 16 residues in the CDR3. CDR3 sequence (DNA): TGCGCCAGCAGTGAGAGTTTCGGAGCAACTAATGAAAAACTGTTTTTT. Protein product: CASSESFGATNEKLFF.

The gene calls are TRBV6-6 and TRBJ1-6, with D unclear. There are 14 residues in the CDR3. Germline CDR1 reads MNHNY; CDR2 reads SVGAGI (reference sequence). Trimming pared 2 bases from V and 4 bases from J, leaving 6 bases between. This chain's CDR3 is CASSYKQYNSPLHF. In DNA form, the CDR3 reads TGTGCCAGCAGTTACAAACAGTATAATTCACCCCTCCACTTT.